Sequencing of this T cell receptor (beta chain) was carried out in a study of blood T cell repertoires in COVID-19. The V end lost 4 bases, the J end lost 7 bases, and 16 bases lay between the germline ends. The germline gives CDR1 MNHEY, CDR2 SMNVEV (reference sequence). The CDR3 sequence is 14 residues long. The table came from immunoSEQ multiplex PCR; TCRdb's copy has only in-frame clones and leaves some out. The sample consists of about 130,000 clones, roughly four fifths of them appearing once. This clone was seen only once. Sample: peripheral blood. The chain carries TRBV27 and TRBJ1-1, with a tentative D call TRBD1 (5 bases). This clonotype was obtained from a man between 60 and 70 years old with acute or convalescent COVID-19. The CDR3 region has the DNA TGTGCCAGCAGTTGGGGGGGAACAAACGGTGAAGCTTTCTTT. Translated: CASSWGGTNGEAFF.